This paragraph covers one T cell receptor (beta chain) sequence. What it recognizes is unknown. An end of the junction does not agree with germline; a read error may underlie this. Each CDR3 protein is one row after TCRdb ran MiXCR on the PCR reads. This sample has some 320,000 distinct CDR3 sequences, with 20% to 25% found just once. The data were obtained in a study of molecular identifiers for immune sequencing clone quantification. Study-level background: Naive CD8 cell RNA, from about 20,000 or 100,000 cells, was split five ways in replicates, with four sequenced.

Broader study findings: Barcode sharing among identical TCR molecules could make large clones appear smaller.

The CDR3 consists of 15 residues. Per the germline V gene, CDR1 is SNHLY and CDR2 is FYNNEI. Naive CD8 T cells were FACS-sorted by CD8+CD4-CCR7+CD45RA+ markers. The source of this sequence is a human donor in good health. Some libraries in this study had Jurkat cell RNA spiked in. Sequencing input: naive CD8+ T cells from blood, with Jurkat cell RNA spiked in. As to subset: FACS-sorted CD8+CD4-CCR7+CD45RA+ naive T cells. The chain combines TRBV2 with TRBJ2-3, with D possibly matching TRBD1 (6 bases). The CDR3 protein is CASSLVGARTDTQCF. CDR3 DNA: TGTGCCAGCAGCCTCGTGGGGGCGCGGACAGATACGCAGTGTTTT. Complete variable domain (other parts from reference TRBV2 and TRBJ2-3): EPEVTQTPSHQVTQMGQEVILRCVPISNHLYFYWYRQILGQKVEFLVSFYNNEISEKSEIFDDQFSVERPDGSNFTLKIRSTKLEDSAMYFCASSLVGARTDTQCFGPGTRLTVL.